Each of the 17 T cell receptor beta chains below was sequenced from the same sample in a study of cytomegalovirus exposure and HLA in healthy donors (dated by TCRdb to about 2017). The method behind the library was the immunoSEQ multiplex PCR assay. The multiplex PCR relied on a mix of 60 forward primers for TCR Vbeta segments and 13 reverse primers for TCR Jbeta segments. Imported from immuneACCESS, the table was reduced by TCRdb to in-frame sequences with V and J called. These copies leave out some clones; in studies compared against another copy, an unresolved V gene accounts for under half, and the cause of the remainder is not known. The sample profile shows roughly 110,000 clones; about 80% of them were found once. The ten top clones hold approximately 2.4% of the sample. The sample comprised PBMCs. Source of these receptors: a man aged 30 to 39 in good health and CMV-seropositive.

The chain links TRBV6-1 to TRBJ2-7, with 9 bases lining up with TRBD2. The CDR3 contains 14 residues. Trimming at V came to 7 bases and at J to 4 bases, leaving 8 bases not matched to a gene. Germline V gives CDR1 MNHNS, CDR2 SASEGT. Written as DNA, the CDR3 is TGTGCCAGCATGGGCGGGGGGGCTTATTACGAGCAGTACTTC. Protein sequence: CASMGGGAYYEQYF.

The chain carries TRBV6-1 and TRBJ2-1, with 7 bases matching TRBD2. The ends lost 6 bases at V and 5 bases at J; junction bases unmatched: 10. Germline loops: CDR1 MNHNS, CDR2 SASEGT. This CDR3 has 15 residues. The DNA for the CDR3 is TGTGCCAGCAGAATTACGCGGGGGTCGGACAATGAGCAGTTCTTC. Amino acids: CASRITRGSDNEQFF.

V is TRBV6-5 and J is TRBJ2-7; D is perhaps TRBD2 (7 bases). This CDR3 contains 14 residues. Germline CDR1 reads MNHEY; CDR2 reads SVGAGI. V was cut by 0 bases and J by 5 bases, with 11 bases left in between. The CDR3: CASSYSGGGNEQYF. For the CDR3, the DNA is TGTGCCAGCAGTTACTCGGGGGGGGGCAACGAGCAGTACTTC.

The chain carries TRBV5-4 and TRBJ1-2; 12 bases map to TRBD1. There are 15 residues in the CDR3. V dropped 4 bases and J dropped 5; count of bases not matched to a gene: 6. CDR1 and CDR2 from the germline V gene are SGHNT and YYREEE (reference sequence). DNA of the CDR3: TGTGCCAGCAGCCCGGGACAGGGGGCGCGGTATGGCTACACCTTC. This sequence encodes CASSPGQGARYGYTF.

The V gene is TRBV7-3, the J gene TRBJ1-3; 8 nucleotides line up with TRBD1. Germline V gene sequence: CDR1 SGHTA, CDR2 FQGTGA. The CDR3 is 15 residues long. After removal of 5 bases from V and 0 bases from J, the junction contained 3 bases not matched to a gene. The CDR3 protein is CASSTGGYSGNTIYF. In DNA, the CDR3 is TGTGCCAGCAGCACAGGGGGTTACTCTGGAAACACCATATATTTT.

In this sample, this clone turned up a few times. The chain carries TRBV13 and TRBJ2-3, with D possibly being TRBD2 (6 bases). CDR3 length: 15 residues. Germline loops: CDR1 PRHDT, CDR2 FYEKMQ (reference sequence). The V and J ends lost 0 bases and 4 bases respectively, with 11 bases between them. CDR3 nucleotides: TGTGCCAGCAGCTTAGGCGGGGGTGGCCCAGATACGCAGTATTTT. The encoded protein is CASSLGGGGPDTQYF.

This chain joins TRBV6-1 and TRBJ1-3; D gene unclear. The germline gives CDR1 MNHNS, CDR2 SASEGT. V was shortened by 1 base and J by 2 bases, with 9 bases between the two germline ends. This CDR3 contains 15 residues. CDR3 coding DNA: TGTGCCAGCAGTGAAGATCCAGCGCCTGGAAACACCATATATTTT. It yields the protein CASSEDPAPGNTIYF.

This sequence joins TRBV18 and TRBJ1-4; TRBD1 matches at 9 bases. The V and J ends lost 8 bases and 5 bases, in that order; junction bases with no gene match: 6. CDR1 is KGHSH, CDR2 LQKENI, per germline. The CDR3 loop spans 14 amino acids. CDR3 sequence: CASSLGTGNEKLFF. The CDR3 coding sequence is TGTGCCAGCAGCCTGGGGACAGGGAATGAAAAACTGTTTTTT. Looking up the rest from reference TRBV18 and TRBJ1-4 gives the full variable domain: NAGVMQNPRHLVRRRGQEARLRCSPMKGHSHVYWYRQLPEEGLKFMVYLQKENIIDESGMPKERFSAEFPKEGPSILRIQQVVRGDSAAYFCASSLGTGNEKLFFGSGTQLSVL.

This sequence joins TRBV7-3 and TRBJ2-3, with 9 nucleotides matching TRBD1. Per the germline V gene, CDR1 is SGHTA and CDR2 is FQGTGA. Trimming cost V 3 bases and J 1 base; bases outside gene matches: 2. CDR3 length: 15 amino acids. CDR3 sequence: CASSLWTGGTDTQYF. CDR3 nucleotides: TGTGCCAGCAGCTTGTGGACAGGGGGCACAGATACGCAGTATTTT.

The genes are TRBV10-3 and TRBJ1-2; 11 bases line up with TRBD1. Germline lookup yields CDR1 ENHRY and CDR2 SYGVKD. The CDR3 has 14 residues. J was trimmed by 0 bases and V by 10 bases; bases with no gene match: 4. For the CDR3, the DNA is TGTGCCACCGGACAGGGGGCAGCTAACTATGGCTACACCTTC. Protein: CATGQGAANYGYTF.

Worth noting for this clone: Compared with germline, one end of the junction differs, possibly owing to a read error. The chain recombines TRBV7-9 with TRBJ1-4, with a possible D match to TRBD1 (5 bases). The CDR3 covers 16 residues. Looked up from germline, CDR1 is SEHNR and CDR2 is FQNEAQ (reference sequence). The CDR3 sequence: CSSLSSMGGSNEKLFF. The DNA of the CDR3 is TGTTCCAGCTTGTCATCAATGGGGGGGAGTAATGAAAAACTGTTTTTT.

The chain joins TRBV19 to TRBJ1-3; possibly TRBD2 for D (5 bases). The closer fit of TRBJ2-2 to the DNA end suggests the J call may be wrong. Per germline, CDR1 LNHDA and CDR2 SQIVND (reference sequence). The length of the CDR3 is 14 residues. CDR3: CASSIEGGTGELFF. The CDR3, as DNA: TGTGCCAGTAGTATAGAAGGAGGCACCGGGGAGCTGTTTTTT.

The CDR3 sequence: CASSYRSGNTEAFF. The CDR3 region has the DNA TGTGCCAGCAGTTACAGGTCGGGGAACACTGAAGCTTTCTTT. The V gene is TRBV6-5, the J gene TRBJ1-1; D is ambiguous. V lost 2 bases to trimming and J lost 1 base, with 8 bases between them. There are 14 residues in the CDR3. Germline CDR1 reads MNHEY; CDR2 reads SVGAGI.

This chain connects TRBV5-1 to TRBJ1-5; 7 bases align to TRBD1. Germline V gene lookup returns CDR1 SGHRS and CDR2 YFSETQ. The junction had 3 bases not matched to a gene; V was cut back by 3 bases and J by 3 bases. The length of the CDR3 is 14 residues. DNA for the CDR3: TGCGCCAGCAGCTCGGGACAGAACAATCAGCCCCAGCATTTT. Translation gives CASSSGQNNQPQHF. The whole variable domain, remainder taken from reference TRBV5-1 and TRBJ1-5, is KAGVTQTPRYLIKTRGQQVTLSCSPISGHRSVSWYQQTPGQGLQFLFEYFSETQRNKGNFPGRFSGRQFSNSRSEMNVSTLELGDSALYLCASSSGQNNQPQHFGDGTRLSIL.

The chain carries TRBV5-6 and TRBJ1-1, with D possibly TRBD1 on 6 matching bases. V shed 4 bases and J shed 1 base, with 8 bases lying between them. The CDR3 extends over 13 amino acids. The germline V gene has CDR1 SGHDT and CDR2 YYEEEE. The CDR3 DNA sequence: TGTGCCAGCAGCCCGGGACAGAACACTGAAGCTTTCTTT. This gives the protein CASSPGQNTEAFF.

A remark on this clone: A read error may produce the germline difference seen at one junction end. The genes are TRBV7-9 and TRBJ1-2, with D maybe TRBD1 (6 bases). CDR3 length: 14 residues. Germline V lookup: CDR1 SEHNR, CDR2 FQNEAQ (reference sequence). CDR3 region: CSSSPVRQDYGYTF. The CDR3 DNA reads TGTTCCAGCAGCCCGGTCAGACAGGATTATGGCTACACCTTC.

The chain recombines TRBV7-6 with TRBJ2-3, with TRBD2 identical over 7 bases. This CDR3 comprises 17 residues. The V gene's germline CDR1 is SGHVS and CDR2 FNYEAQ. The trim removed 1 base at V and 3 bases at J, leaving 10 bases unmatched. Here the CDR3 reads CASSLGLGGGITDTQYF. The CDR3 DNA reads TGTGCCAGCAGCTTAGGGCTGGGGGGAGGGATTACAGATACGCAGTATTTT.